This paragraph reports one T cell receptor beta chain. Its target antigen remains unknown. No base-level quality is on record; no much larger clone is a single base apart. These data originate in a study of control samples from healthy donors and cancer patients (TCRdb year 2020). Libraries were built with the immunoSEQ multiplex PCR assay. As stored in TCRdb, this immuneACCESS dataset retains in-frame rearrangements with V and J assigned. A fraction of the clones does not appear; measured against another copy, unresolved V genes explain less than half of the discrepancy, and the remainder lacks a known reason. The sample includes 100,000 to 150,000 clones, with 87% observed a single time. Jointly, the top ten make up around 1.8% of the sample. Unmatched junction bases come to 15, with V trimmed by 3 bases and J by 7 bases. The CDR3 goes from the cysteine to the phenylalanine over 16 residues. The DNA shown is the 48-base CDR3, in frame from base 1. CDR1 and CDR2, per the germline V gene, are MDHEN and SYDVKM.

This TCR was sampled from a young man in good health. The chain is assembled from TRBV28 and TRBJ2-7; TRBD1 matches 7 bases in the middle. Sequencing was done on a sample of blood. The nucleotide sequence reads as follows: TGTGCCAGCAGTTTTCGGGGCGTGAGGGGGCGTTTGGAGCAGTACTTC. Translation gives CASSFRGVRGRLEQYF.